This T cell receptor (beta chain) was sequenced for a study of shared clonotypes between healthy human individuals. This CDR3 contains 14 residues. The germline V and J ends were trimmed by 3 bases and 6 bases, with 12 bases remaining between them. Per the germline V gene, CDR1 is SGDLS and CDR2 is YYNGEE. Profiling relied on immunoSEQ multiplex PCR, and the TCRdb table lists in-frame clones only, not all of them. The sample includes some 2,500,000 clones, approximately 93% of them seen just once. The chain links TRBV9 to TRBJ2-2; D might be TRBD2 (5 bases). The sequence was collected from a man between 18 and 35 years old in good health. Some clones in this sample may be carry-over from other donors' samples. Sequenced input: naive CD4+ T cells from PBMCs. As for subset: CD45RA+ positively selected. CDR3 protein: CASSDELVSGELFF. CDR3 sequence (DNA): TGTGCCAGCAGCGATGAACTAGTTTCCGGGGAGCTGTTTTTT.